The clone carrying this T cell receptor beta chain was seen a few times. Its cognate antigen is unknown. The data belong to a study of beta chain features in type 1 diabetes. On the study more broadly: Patients looked much like healthy donors when it came to age, gender and cell yields.

Regarding the study as a whole: In every one of the four CD4+ subsets, TCRB CDR3s were moderately but significantly shorter in Type 1 diabetes patients. Since sequencing was performed on cDNA, cells with high TCR expression could be over-represented.

Expressed TCRB transcripts were sequenced because the isolated RNA had all been reverse transcribed beforehand. TCRdb's table, derived via immunoSEQ multiplex PCR, lists solely in-frame clones and lacks some. The data contain roughly 730,000 clones, about an eighth of them singletons. Averaging about 100 mL, one heparinised blood draw was given by each donor. The sequence derives from a man between 18 and 29 years old with type 1 diabetes. The specimen sequenced was naive CD4+ T cells from blood.

Here the CDR3 DNA reads TGTGCCAGCAGCGTAGAACCCGGGAATACCTTCTCTGGGGCCAACGTCCTGACTTTC. Its protein product is CASSVEPGNTFSGANVLTF. V usage is TRBV9 and J usage is TRBJ2-6, with D perhaps TRBD2 (5 bases). This CDR3 comprises 19 residues. The V and J ends lost 0 bases and 0 bases respectively, with 16 bases between them. Germline V gene sequence: CDR1 SGDLS, CDR2 YYNGEE.